This entry features one T cell receptor beta chain sequence. It has no known antigen specificity. No per-base quality is available; no much larger clone lies one base away. This sample was included in a study of regulatory T cells in long-lasting Graves disease (dated by TCRdb to the early 2020s). General notes on the study: In the newly diagnosed Graves' disease group, patients had been taking antithyroid drugs for less than 3 months. The study was registered as a clinical trial and conducted in China. Persistent Graves' disease patients were compared with newly diagnosed Graves' disease patients by peripheral blood TCR sequencing and RNA sequencing. A total of around 35 samples underwent TCR sequencing: about 13 from persistent and approximately 20 from newly diagnosed Graves' disease patients.

Libraries were prepared through multiplex PCR. Reads for this sample came from an Illumina HiSeq 4000. CDR3 regions were amplified by Arm-PCR with iRepertoire HTBI primers to construct TCR beta libraries. Before sequencing, the PCR products underwent gel purification. Per the source publication's procedure: Gene usage analysis of CDR3 amino acid clonotypes used the approximately 62 TRBV and 14 to 15 TRBJ segments found across samples. Filtered high-quality paired reads were merged into contigs using COPE and FqMerger. Contigs were aligned with BLAST to IMGT TRBV, TRBD and TRBJ reference genes, and CDR3 was defined per IMGT. Any clonotype with a frequency above 0.1% was counted as a highly expanded clone. Shannon entropy served as the measure of repertoire diversity, while the Gini coefficient captured V-J evenness. Public clonotypes were defined as clonotypes shared by more than one individual. The public reads were reanalyzed by TCRdb: fastp trimming at Q25, MiXCR alignment, in-frame beta chains only. CDR3 protein sequences are deduplicated, and each keeps its most common genes and DNA. TCRdb's processing, not the authors' own work, is the source of the V and J calls. In all, the sample holds 400,000 to 500,000 distinct CDR3 sequences, and more than 12% of those were seen once. The ten largest clones represent over 15% of the sample.

This specimen's time point label, per the study, means: newly diagnosed GD, antithyroid drugs for less than 3 months. For both TCR sequencing and RNA sequencing, RNA was extracted from PBMCs using TRIzol. The diagnosis of Graves' disease followed American Thyroid Association guidelines. The patients came from an endocrinology department in Xi'an, China. Each patient gave approximately 10 milliliters of peripheral blood, collected in an EDTA anticoagulant tube. Ficoll Paque Plus density gradient separation was used to isolate PBMCs, and no further T cell sorting was performed. RNA quality was checked with an Agilent 2100 Bioanalyzer and agarose gel, and concentration with a NanoDrop 2000. Points the paper makes about the study in general: TRBV28, TRBJ1-2 and TRBJ2-5 were preferentially used in persistent disease, while TRBV20-1 and TRBJ2-1 were favored in newly diagnosed disease. Sequencing and analysis were limited to the TCR beta chain. Patients with persistent disease shared more public clonotypes (around 3,000) than newly diagnosed patients did (around 1,000). The study examined only peripheral blood because the primary lesion, thyroid tissue, could not be accessed. The authors acknowledged the small sample size as a limitation that may reduce accuracy. Compared with newly diagnosed patients, persistent Graves' disease patients had lower TCR Shannon entropy and fewer highly expanded clones, which suggests clonal expansion.

In the germline V gene, CDR1 corresponds to SGHTA and CDR2 to FQGTGA. The V and J ends are trimmed by 2 bases and 2 bases, leaving 11 bases between them. From the cysteine through the phenylalanine, the CDR3 covers 15 amino acids. CDR3 DNA only is kept here, 45 bases in frame from base 1. The sample was also reused in another study, on T cells in Graves' hyperthyroidism and ophthalmopathy. Reported in the second study: A patient counted as having stable Graves' hyperthyroidism if no progression to ophthalmopathy occurred over 18 months of follow-up. Hyperthyroidism patients were aged 18 to 65 years and newly diagnosed, with disease duration of less than 2 months. Any patient with an uncontrolled infection, another autoimmune disease, pregnancy or lactation was excluded. Clinical symptoms, serum thyroxine and TRAb, thyroid ultrasound, and orbital computed tomography formed the basis for the diagnoses. The first round of RT-PCR for the TCR CDR3 was performed with the HTBI primer set and the Qiagen OneStep RT-PCR kit. Most expanded thyroid clonotypes (frequency above 0.001) were also found in blood, which suggests that blood repertoires may mirror thyroid immune responses. A 13 V-J signature model separated ophthalmopathy from stable hyperthyroidism, with approximately 86% sensitivity and around 84% specificity in cross-validation and 80%/75% in testing. In validation, progression to ophthalmopathy was predicted by the model with 55% to 71% sensitivity and nearly 75% specificity, a median of roughly six months before onset. To identify distinguishing TCR V-J signatures, a discovery cohort of 90 to 100 patients was used, comprising 43 with Graves' ophthalmopathy and around 60 with stable Graves' hyperthyroidism. Prospective prediction of ophthalmopathy was tested in an independent validation cohort of 18 to 20 hyperthyroidism patients and 15 to 17 patients who later progressed to ophthalmopathy. For training and testing, the 100 patients in the discovery cohort were randomly divided in a 7:3 ratio. In addition, the study compared T-cell repertoires in thyroid tissue and in blood from five or six Graves' hyperthyroidism patients. Following sampling, methimazole starting at 30 mg daily was given to hyperthyroidism patients, and high-dose intravenous methylprednisolone was given to ophthalmopathy patients. Libraries were constructed in a second round of multiplex PCR, after which size selection and purification were carried out. Sequencing of the libraries was done on an Illumina HiSeq2000 using paired-end 100 bp reads. SOAPnuke was used to process the raw data, removing reads that contained adapters or uncalled bases, had a mean Phred below 15, or lacked an exact match to the constant primer or identifier. High-quality paired reads were merged with COPE v1.2.5, and unique nucleotide sequences were defined as clonotypes. Clonotypes were aligned to IMGT TRBV, TRBD and TRBJ reference segments using MiTCR v1.1. The analysis was restricted to V-J combinations with a frequency above 0.0001, which together covered 99% to 99.2% of the repertoires. The TCS score was defined as F50 (clonal expansion) divided by E x V (chaos), with BLOSUM62-based TCRdist calculated between CDR3 peptides within each V-J. Welch's t-statistics and random forest reduced around 510 V-J features to roughly 13, which were used in a naive Bayes classifier (R e1071). No statistical method was used to set the sample size in advance, and investigators knew the group allocation. According to the paper, TCR Vbeta CDR3 sequencing was carried out on some 130 peripheral blood samples, which came from over 40 ophthalmopathy, approximately 78 hyperthyroidism and some 17 progressor patients.

The V and J segments used are TRBV7-3 and TRBJ2-3, and TRBD2 may be the D gene, going by 6 matching bases. The receptor's source is a woman under 40 with Graves disease. Donor details come from another sample of the same person, matched by shared clones. Specimen: peripheral blood mononuclear cells (PBMCs), collected at new diagnosis, from a patient treated with antithyroid drugs. The DNA sequence is TGTGCCAGCAGCTTACACGGGGGACCCACAGATACGCAGTATTTT. Its translation reads: CASSLHGGPTDTQYF.